This T cell receptor (beta chain) appears in the sequencing data of a study of blood T cells in healthy people across ages (dated by TCRdb to between 2015 and 2016). Study-wide context: In model experiments, template switching captured about one uniquely barcoded TCR beta cDNA molecule for every two T cells. To avoid experimental bias, donors of different ages were distributed randomly across sequencing lanes. Two additional independent replicas of 1 million unique cDNA reads from the same blood draw were analyzed for two donors (one aged 18 to 30 and one aged 80 or older). To track age-related changes in TCR beta repertoire diversity, the study relied on deep sequencing normalized with unique cDNA molecular identifiers. The donors were divided into four age groups: young (average about 15 years), middle-aged (about 39), aged (around 59) and long-lived (about 80). Study-level results and caveats: As age increased, observed TCR beta diversity per million T cells dropped in a roughly linear way, and a significant reduction was already evident by age about 40. There was a strong correlation between observed TCR beta diversity and the percentage of naive T cells measured by flow cytometry. Estimates of total diversity based on one million sequenced T cells were considered lower bounds and underestimates. Compared with the aged group, more naive CD4+ T cells, fewer expanded clones and increased TCR diversity were shown by the long-lived group, suggesting age selection. Conclusive comparison of naive and antigen-experienced compartments was prevented by the profiling of bulk unsorted PBMCs. Donor CMV infection status was unknown, potentially confounding age-related changes in expanded clonotypes.

The protocol used for the library was 5' RACE. The instrument given in TCRdb is Illumina HiSeq 2500. A second about 6 to 11 cycle PCR used a sample-barcoded 5' primer and a J-beta primer mix. A template-switch 5' adaptor carrying 12 random nucleotides introduced a unique molecular identifier onto each TCR beta cDNA molecule. Each sample yielded at least 3 million CDR3-containing paired-end reads. The Mint cDNA synthesis kit, primed by a TRBC-specific oligonucleotide, was used to synthesize first-strand cDNA from all RNA. After uracil-DNA glycosylase treatment, a first 18-cycle PCR used universal primers M1SS and BC2_uni_R on all cDNA. The study's processing was this. For normalization, 1 million high-quality reads were randomly selected from each sample, with every read carrying a distinct molecular identifier. Reads with shared molecular identifiers were discarded instead of being binned into consensus sequences. MiTCR, set to a Q25 quality threshold and the strictest error-elimination algorithm, was used for CDR3 identification, clonotype clustering and error correction. A nonparametric unseen species model with Euler transformation was used to estimate lower-bound total TCR beta diversity. TCRdb reran the public reads through fastp at Q25 and MiXCR, keeping productive beta chains. Each CDR3 protein appears once, grouped with its most common genes and DNA. TCRdb's processing, not the authors', yielded these V and J calls. In this sample the table shows about 1.6 million distinct CDR3 sequences, 34% of which occur a single time. The ten largest clones represent 11% of the sample.

The V end loses 3 bases and the J end loses 6 bases, and a stretch of 9 bases separates them. The CDR1 and CDR2 encoded by the germline V gene are SGHAT and FQNNGV. The CDR3 holds 13 amino acids from the cysteine to the phenylalanine. Only the CDR3 region is kept as DNA, spanning 39 bases read in frame from base 1. The 40 or so donors, aged 6 to 90 years, were systemically healthy Caucasian individuals from Russia. Each donor gave 8.5 to 10 milliliters of peripheral blood, collected into EDTA-treated Vacutainer tubes. Ficoll-Paque density-gradient centrifugation was used to isolate PBMCs, with at least 6 million obtained per sample. Total RNA, at least 6 micrograms per sample, was extracted from PBMCs with Trizol reagent. The percentages of naive CD45RAhigh/CD27high T cells were determined by flow cytometry on a PBMC aliquot from every donor. In its sample, this clonotype was seen a few times. Which antigen it targets is not known. No base qualities exist here, and no much larger clone lies one base off it.

This clonotype originated in a woman aged 25 to 39 in good health. The sequencing input was blood. The rearrangement combines TRBV11-2 with TRBJ2-1; a tentative D call is TRBD2 (6 bases match). The encoded CDR3 is CASSLSLANEQFF. The sequence in DNA is TGTGCCAGCAGCTTGTCACTAGCCAATGAGCAGTTCTTC. With all but the CDR3 taken from the reference TRBV11-2 and TRBJ2-1 genes, the full variable domain is: EAGVAQSPRYKIIEKRQSVAFWCNPISGHATLYWYQQILGQGPKLLIQFQNNGVVDDSQLPKDRFSAERLKGVDSTLKIQPAKLEDSAVYLCASSLSLANEQFFGPGTRLTVL.